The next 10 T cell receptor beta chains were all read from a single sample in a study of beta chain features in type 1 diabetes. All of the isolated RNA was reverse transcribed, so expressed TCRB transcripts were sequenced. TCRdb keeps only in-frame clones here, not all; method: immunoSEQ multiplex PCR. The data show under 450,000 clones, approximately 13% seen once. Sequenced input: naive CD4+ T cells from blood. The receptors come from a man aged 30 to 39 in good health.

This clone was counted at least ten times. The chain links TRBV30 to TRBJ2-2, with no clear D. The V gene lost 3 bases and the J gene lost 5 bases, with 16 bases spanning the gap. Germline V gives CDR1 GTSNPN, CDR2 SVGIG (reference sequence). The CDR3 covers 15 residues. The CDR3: CAWSVPGLRTGELFF. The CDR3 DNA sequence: TGTGCCTGGAGCGTCCCAGGCTTACGGACCGGGGAGCTGTTTTTT.

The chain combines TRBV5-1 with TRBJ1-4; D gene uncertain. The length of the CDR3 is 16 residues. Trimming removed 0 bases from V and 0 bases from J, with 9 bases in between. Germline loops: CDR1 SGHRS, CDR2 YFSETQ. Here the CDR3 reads CASSLAHSATNEKLFF. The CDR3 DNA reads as TGCGCCAGCAGCTTGGCTCACAGCGCAACTAATGAAAAACTGTTTTTT. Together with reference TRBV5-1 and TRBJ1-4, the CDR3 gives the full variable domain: KAGVTQTPRYLIKTRGQQVTLSCSPISGHRSVSWYQQTPGQGLQFLFEYFSETQRNKGNFPGRFSGRQFSNSRSEMNVSTLELGDSALYLCASSLAHSATNEKLFFGSGTQLSVL.

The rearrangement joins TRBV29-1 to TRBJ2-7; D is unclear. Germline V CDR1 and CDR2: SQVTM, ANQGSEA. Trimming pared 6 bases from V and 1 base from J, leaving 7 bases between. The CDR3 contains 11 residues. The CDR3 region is CSVGKSYEQYF. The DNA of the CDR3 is TGCAGCGTGGGGAAATCCTACGAGCAGTACTTC.

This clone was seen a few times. The CDR3 region is CASRLSGNGADTQYF. The CDR3 DNA reads as TGTGCCAGCAGACTTAGCGGGAATGGGGCAGATACGCAGTATTTT. The chain links TRBV7-9 to TRBJ2-3; 8 nucleotides line up with TRBD2. Germline trimming cut 6 bases from V and 4 bases from J; bases unmatched to any gene: 9. The CDR3 has 15 residues. Germline V gene sequence: CDR1 SEHNR, CDR2 FQNEAQ (reference sequence).

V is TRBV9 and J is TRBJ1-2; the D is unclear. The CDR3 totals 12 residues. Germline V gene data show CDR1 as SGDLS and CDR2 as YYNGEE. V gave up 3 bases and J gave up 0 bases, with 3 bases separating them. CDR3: CASSGSNYGYTF. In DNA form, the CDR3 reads TGTGCCAGCAGCGGCTCTAACTATGGCTACACCTTC.

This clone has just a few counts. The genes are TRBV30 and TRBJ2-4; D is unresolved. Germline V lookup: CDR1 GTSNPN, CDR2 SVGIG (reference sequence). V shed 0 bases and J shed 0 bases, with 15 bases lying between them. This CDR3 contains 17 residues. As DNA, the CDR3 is TGTGCCTGGAGTGTACCAGGTGGCGACCTAGCCAAAAACATTCAGTACTTC. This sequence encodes CAWSVPGGDLAKNIQYF.

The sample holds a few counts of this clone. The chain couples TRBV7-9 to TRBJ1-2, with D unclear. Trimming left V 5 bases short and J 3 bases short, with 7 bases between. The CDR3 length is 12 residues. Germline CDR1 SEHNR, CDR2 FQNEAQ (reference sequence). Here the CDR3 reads CASSVEDYGYTF. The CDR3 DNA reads TGTGCCAGCAGCGTAGAGGACTATGGCTACACCTTC.

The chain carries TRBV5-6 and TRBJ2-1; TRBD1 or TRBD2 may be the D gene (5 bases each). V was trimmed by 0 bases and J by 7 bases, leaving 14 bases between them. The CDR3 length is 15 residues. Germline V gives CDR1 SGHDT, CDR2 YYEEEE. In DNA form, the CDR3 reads TGTGCCAGCAGCTTGGACCGGGGCCGAGCGAATGAGCAGTTCTTC. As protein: CASSLDRGRANEQFF.

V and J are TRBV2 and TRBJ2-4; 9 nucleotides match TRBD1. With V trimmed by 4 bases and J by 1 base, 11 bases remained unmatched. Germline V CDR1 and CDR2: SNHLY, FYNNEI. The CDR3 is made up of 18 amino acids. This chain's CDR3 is CASSGVRDRVLAKNIQYF. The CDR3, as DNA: TGTGCCAGCAGTGGGGTGAGGGACAGGGTATTGGCCAAAAACATTCAGTACTTC.

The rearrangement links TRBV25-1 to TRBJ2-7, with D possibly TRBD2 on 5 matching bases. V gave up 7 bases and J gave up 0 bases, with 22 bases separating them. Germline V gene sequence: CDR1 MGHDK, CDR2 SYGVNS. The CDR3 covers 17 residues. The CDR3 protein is CASTDLSGERRSYEQYV. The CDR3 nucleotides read TGTGCCAGCACCGACCTCTCCGGGGAGCGCCGCTCCTACGAGCAGTACGTC.